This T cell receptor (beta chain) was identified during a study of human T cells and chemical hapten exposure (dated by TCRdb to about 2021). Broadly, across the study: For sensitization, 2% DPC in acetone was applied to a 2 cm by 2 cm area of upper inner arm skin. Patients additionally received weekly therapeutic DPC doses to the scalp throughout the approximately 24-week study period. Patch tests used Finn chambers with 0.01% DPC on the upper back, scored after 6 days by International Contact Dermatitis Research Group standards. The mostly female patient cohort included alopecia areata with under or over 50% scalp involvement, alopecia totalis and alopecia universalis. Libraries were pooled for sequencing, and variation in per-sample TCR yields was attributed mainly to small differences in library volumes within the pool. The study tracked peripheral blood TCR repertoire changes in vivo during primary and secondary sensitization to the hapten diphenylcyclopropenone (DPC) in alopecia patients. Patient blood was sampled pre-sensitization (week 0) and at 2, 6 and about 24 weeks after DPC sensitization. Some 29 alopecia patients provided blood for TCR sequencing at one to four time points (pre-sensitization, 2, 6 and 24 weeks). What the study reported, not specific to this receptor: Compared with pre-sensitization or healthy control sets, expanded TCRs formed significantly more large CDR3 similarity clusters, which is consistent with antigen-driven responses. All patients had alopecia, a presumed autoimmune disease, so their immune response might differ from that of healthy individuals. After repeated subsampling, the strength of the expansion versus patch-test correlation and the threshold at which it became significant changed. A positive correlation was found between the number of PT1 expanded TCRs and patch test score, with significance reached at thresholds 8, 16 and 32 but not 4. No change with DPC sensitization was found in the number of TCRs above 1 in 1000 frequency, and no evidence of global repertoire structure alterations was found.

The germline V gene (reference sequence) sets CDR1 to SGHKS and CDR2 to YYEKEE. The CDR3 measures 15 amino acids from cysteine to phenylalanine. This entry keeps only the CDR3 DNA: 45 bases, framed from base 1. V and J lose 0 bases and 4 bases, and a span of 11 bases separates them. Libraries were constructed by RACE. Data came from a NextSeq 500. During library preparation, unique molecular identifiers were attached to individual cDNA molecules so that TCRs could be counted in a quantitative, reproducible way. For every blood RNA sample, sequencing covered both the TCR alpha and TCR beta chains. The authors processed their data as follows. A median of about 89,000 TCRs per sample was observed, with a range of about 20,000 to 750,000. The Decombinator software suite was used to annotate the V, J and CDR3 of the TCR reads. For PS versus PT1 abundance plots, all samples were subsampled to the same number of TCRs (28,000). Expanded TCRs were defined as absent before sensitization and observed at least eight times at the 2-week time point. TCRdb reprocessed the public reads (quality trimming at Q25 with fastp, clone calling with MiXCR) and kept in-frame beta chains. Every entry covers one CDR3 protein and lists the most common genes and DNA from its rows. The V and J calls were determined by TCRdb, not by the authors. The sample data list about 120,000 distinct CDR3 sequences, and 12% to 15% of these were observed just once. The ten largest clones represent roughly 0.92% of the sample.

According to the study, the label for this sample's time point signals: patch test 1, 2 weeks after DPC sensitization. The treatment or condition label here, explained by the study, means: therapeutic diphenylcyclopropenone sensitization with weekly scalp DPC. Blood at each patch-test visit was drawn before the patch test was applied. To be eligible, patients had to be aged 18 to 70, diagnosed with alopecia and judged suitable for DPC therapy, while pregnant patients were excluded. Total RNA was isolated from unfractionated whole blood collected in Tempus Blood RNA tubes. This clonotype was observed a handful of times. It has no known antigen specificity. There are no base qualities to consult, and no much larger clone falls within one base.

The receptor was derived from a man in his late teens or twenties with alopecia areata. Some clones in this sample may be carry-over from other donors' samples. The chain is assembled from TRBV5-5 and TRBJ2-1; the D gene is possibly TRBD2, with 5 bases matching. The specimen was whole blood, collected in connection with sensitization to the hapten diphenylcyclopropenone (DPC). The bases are TGTGCCAGCAGCTTGGAGGGCCCGGGGTACAATGAGCAGTTCTTC. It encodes CASSLEGPGYNEQFF.